The 21 T cell receptor beta chains below all came from one sample that was sequenced in a study of cytomegalovirus exposure and HLA in healthy donors. Use of 60 Vbeta and 13 Jbeta primers characterized the PCR. Generated by immunoSEQ multiplex PCR, the TCRdb table keeps only in-frame clones and is missing some. The data show over 140,000 clones, with more than 70% seen just once and about 2.4% held by the top ten. The source material was PBMCs. The source is a man in his fifties in good health and CMV-seronegative.

The genes are TRBV30 and TRBJ1-2, with a possible D match to TRBD1 (5 bases). This CDR3 has 14 amino acids. Germline V gene lookup returns CDR1 GTSNPN and CDR2 SVGIG (reference sequence). The V gene lost 5 bases and the J gene lost 3 bases, with 16 bases spanning the gap. The DNA for the CDR3 is TGTGCCTGGTCCTTGGGGGGGGGAGACTATGGCTACACCTTC. It codes for CAWSLGGGDYGYTF.

The chain recombines TRBV6-1 with TRBJ2-7, with TRBD1 matching 8 bases. V lost 8 bases to trimming and J lost 7 bases; unmatched junction nucleotides: 10. From germline, CDR1 is MNHNS and CDR2 SASEGT. CDR3 length equals 13 residues. CDR3 in DNA: TGTGCCAGCGGAGACAGGGGAAAGAGGGAGCAGTACTTC. Amino acid sequence: CASGDRGKREQYF.

The chain links TRBV7-9 to TRBJ2-2; 7 nucleotides agree with TRBD2. This CDR3 contains 16 residues. CDR1 SEHNR and CDR2 FQNEAQ come from the germline V gene (reference sequence). The V segment lost 3 bases and the J segment 3 bases; nucleotides outside the gene matches: 7. CDR3: CASSLFREAHTGELFF. In DNA, the CDR3 is TGTGCCAGCAGCTTGTTTCGGGAGGCACACACCGGGGAGCTGTTTTTT.

V is TRBV25-1 and J is TRBJ2-6; 8 bases agree with TRBD1. The CDR3 is made up of 17 amino acids. CDR1 MGHDK and CDR2 SYGVNS come from the germline V gene. After removal of 3 bases from V and 4 bases from J, the junction contained 8 bases not matched to a gene. Here the CDR3 reads CASSEPTTGAGANVLTF. The CDR3 nucleotides read TGTGCCAGCAGTGAGCCAACGACAGGGGCCGGGGCCAACGTCCTGACTTTC.

As concerns this clone: Other DNA sequences in this sample translate to the same CDR3. V usage is TRBV30 and J usage is TRBJ1-5; tentatively, D is TRBD1 (5 bases). The CDR3 has 14 residues. From germline, CDR1 is GTSNPN and CDR2 SVGIG (reference sequence). Trimming left V 0 bases short and J 0 bases short, with 6 bases between. The CDR3 loop reads CAWSVGLSNQPQHF. CDR3 in DNA: TGTGCCTGGAGTGTGGGGCTTAGCAATCAGCCCCAGCATTTT.

V gene TRBV28 combines with J gene TRBJ2-2; no clear D. Germline CDR1 reads MDHEN; CDR2 reads SYDVKM. V was clipped by 3 bases and J by 5 bases, with 7 bases between them. The CDR3 loop spans 13 amino acids. The CDR3 nucleotides are TGTGCCAGCAGTTTGTCCCCAACCGGGGAGCTGTTTTTT. This gives the protein CASSLSPTGELFF.

This chain uses TRBV6-1 with TRBJ2-5; a weak D match, TRBD1 (6 bases). The CDR3 sequence is 13 residues long. CDR1 is MNHNS, CDR2 SASEGT, per germline. Trimming removed 5 bases at V and 4 bases at J, with 11 bases between. The chain's CDR3 is CASSPTGTETQYF. The CDR3 coding sequence is TGTGCCAGCAGTCCTACAGGGACAGAGACCCAGTACTTC.

The chain employs TRBV10-3 and TRBJ2-3; D is possibly TRBD2 (6 bases). The CDR3 extends over 13 amino acids. Trimming cost V 4 bases and J 6 bases, with 11 bases left between them. Germline loops: CDR1 ENHRY, CDR2 SYGVKD. The CDR3 coding sequence is TGTGCCATCAGTGGGCAAGGAGGGGATACGCAGTATTTT. Encoded protein: CAISGQGGDTQYF.

The CDR3 bases are TGCGCCAGCAGCCAAAAACGATTACAGGGGAACACTGAAGCTTTCTTT. Translation: CASSQKRLQGNTEAFF. The chain employs TRBV4-1 and TRBJ1-1; D may be TRBD1 (6 bases). The CDR3 runs to 16 residues. CDR1 is MGHRA, CDR2 YSYEKL, per germline. V lost 2 bases and J 1 base, leaving 14 bases between the germline ends.

V is TRBV5-1 and J is TRBJ2-6; maybe TRBD2 (6 bases). The V and J ends lost 0 bases and 0 bases respectively, with 10 bases between them. CDR1 and CDR2 (germline): SGHRS, YFSETQ. This CDR3 contains 17 residues. The CDR3 region has the DNA TGCGCCAGCAGCTTGGGGGGACTGGGCTCTGGGGCCAACGTCCTGACTTTC. Translated, it gives CASSLGGLGSGANVLTF.

V usage is TRBV5-4 and J usage is TRBJ2-7; D gene unclear. Deletions cut 5 bases from V and 3 bases from J, with 3 bases between. CDR1 is SGHNT, CDR2 YYREEE, per germline (reference sequence). The CDR3 loop spans 10 amino acids. In nucleotides, the CDR3 is TGTGCCAGCAGTCGCTACGAGCAGTACTTC. Translation gives CASSRYEQYF.

This sequence joins TRBV15 and TRBJ1-3; D gene ambiguous. Germline V gene lookup returns CDR1 LNHNV and CDR2 YYDKDF (reference sequence). The germline V and J ends were trimmed by 0 bases and 2 bases, with 8 bases remaining between them. CDR3 length: 15 amino acids. The CDR3 protein is CATSRDRGTGNTIYF. In DNA form, the CDR3 reads TGTGCCACCAGCAGAGATCGAGGCACTGGAAACACCATATATTTT. Full variable domain (missing parts from reference TRBV15 and TRBJ1-3): DAMVIQNPRYQVTQFGKPVTLSCSQTLNHNVMYWYQQKSSQAPKLLFHYYDKDFNNEADTPDNFQSRRPNTSFCFLDIRSPGLGDTAMYLCATSRDRGTGNTIYFGEGSWLTVV.

This chain uses TRBV7-9 with TRBJ1-1, with D possibly TRBD1 on 5 matching bases. Germline lookup yields CDR1 SEHNR and CDR2 FQNEAQ (reference sequence). The germline V and J ends were trimmed by 2 bases and 4 bases, with 11 bases remaining between them. The CDR3 totals 14 residues. The CDR3 sequence is CASSLRGVGTEAFF. DNA of the CDR3: TGTGCCAGCAGCTTAAGGGGTGTGGGCACTGAAGCTTTCTTT.

This clone was seen just once. The chain employs TRBV5-4 and TRBJ2-7, with TRBD2 identical over 12 bases. The CDR3 consists of 16 residues. Germline loops: CDR1 SGHNT, CDR2 YYREEE (reference sequence). Trimming at V came to 0 bases and at J to 3 bases, leaving 4 bases not matched to a gene. The chain's CDR3 is CASSLGASGRGYEQYF. CDR3 in DNA: TGTGCCAGCAGCTTGGGGGCTAGCGGGAGGGGCTACGAGCAGTACTTC.

The chain is built from TRBV11-3 and TRBJ1-2; 7 bases map to TRBD1. Germline CDR1 and CDR2: SGHNT and YENEEA. The CDR3 loop spans 15 amino acids. With 6 bases clipped from V and 2 bases from J, the junction kept 9 bases outside the gene matches. The chain's CDR3 is CASSQIQGTNYGYTF. CDR3 DNA: TGTGCCAGCAGTCAGATACAGGGGACGAACTATGGCTACACCTTC.

The J gene is TRBJ2-3, the V gene TRBV28, with D tentatively TRBD2 (6 bases). The CDR3 totals 17 residues. V was shortened by 3 bases and J by 5 bases, with 21 bases between the two germline ends. From germline, CDR1 is MDHEN and CDR2 SYDVKM. The CDR3 loop is CASSFLTQAGGEDTQYF. Here the CDR3 DNA reads TGTGCCAGCAGTTTCTTGACCCAAGCCGGAGGGGAAGATACGCAGTATTTT.

The J gene is TRBJ2-5, the V gene TRBV5-6; TRBD2 aligns across 8 bases. CDR1 is SGHDT, CDR2 YYEEEE, per germline. This CDR3 has 14 amino acids. V gave up 6 bases and J gave up 2 bases; unmatched junction bases: 6. CDR3 nucleotide sequence: TGTGCCAGCAACTTAGCGGGGCTTCAAGAGACCCAGTACTTC. Its translation: CASNLAGLQETQYF.

The rearrangement links TRBV29-1 to TRBJ2-2; 8 nucleotides agree with TRBD2. Trimming removed 4 bases from V and 9 bases from J; junction bases left unmatched: 10. Germline V gives CDR1 SQVTM, CDR2 ANQGSEA. There are 14 residues in the CDR3. The CDR3 region has the DNA TGCAGCGTTGGGCCGGGGGGGACTAGAAGGGAGCTGTTTTTT. Amino acids: CSVGPGGTRRELFF.

This chain joins TRBV6-1 and TRBJ1-1; D gene uncertain. The germline V gene encodes CDR1 MNHNS and CDR2 SASEGT. This CDR3 is built from 13 residues. Trimming shortened V by 1 base and J by 1 base, and 4 bases separated the two germline ends. The CDR3 sequence is CASSEDGNTEAFF. CDR3 in DNA: TGTGCCAGCAGTGAAGACGGGAACACTGAAGCTTTCTTT.

V and J are TRBV7-3 and TRBJ2-2; 8 nucleotides align to TRBD1. J lost 4 bases, V lost 2 bases, and 6 bases had no gene match. CDR1 and CDR2 from the germline V gene are SGHTA and FQGTGA. The CDR3 sequence is 16 residues long. The chain's CDR3 is CASSLSSGGRTGELFF. CDR3 sequence (DNA): TGTGCCAGCAGCTTATCCTCAGGGGGCCGCACCGGGGAGCTGTTTTTT.

This chain joins TRBV2 and TRBJ2-4, with 9 bases fitting TRBD2. The CDR3 has 14 amino acids. V was clipped by 6 bases and J by 7 bases; unmatched bases: 7. Germline loops: CDR1 SNHLY, CDR2 FYNNEI. CDR3: CASSPGLAWNIQYF. CDR3 sequence (DNA): TGTGCCAGCAGCCCCGGACTAGCGTGGAACATTCAGTACTTC.